This T cell receptor (beta chain) came from a study of response to subunit inactivated influenza vaccine. TCRdb passed the RT-PCR reads through MiXCR, listing each CDR3 protein once. This table has 540,000 or so distinct CDR3 sequences, around 13% appearing once. Per the germline V gene, CDR1 is SGHAT and CDR2 is FQNNGV. V lost 1 base and J lost 1, with 17 bases in between. The CDR3 is 19 residues long. The clonotype was recovered from a man aged 50 to 59 who received an inactivated influenza vaccine. The chain combines TRBV11-2 with TRBJ2-6; D not resolved. The sample consisted of PBMCs from blood, taken around seven weeks after vaccination. For the CDR3, the DNA is TGTGCCAGCAGCTTAGTTCGGCTAGAAACTCCATCTGGGGCCAACGTCCTGACTTTC. It is translated as CASSLVRLETPSGANVLTF.